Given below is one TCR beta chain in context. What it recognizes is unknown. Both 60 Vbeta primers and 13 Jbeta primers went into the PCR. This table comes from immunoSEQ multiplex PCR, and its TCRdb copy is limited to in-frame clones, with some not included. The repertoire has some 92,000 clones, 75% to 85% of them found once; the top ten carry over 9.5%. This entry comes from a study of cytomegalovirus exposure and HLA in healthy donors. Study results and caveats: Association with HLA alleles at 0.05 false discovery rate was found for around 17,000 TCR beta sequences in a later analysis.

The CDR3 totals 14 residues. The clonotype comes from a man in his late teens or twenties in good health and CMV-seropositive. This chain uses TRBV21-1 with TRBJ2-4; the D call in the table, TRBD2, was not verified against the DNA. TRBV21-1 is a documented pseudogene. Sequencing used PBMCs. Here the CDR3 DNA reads TGTGCCAGCAGCAAAGGAGGGTCCAAAAACATTCAGTACTTC. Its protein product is CASSKGGSKNIQYF.